A selection of T cell receptor beta chains follows, all from one sample in a study of response to subunit inactivated influenza vaccine. TCRdb fed the RT-PCR reads into MiXCR, producing one record per CDR3 protein. The data hold about 780,000 distinct CDR3 sequences, with approximately 17% observed a single time. The material sequenced was PBMCs from blood, taken roughly 5 days after vaccination. These TCRs come from a man aged 50 or older who received an inactivated influenza vaccine. The CDR3 runs from the conserved cysteine through the conserved F or W. A D gene is named only where the DNA matches it firmly. Clone sizes are given selectively: once, few, many, or a class where the clone is expanded.

CDR3aa: CASSLDGSTSAEQFF
CDR3nt: TGTGCCAGCAGCTTAGACGGGAGTACATCAGCTGAGCAGTTCTTC
len: 15
v_gene: TRBV7-9
abundance: NA
d_gene: NA
j_gene: TRBJ2-1

CDR3aa: CASSPRRTGETQYF
CDR3nt: TGTGCCAGCAGCCCTCGAAGGACCGGGGAGACCCAGTACTTC
len: 14
v_gene: TRBV6-1
abundance: NA
d_gene: NA
j_gene: TRBJ2-5

CDR3aa: CASTKSGRMNNEQFF
CDR3nt: TGTGCCAGTACTAAGAGCGGGAGGATGAACAATGAGCAGTTCTTC
len: 15
v_gene: TRBV19
abundance: NA
d_gene: TRBD2
j_gene: TRBJ2-1

CDR3aa: CSARGQGAWTEAFF
CDR3nt: TGCAGTGCTAGAGGGCAGGGGGCTTGGACTGAAGCTTTCTTT
len: 14
v_gene: TRBV20-1
abundance: NA
d_gene: TRBD1
j_gene: TRBJ1-1

CDR3aa: CASSSTIDRRVHF
CDR3nt: TGTGCCAGCAGTTCGACAATAGACAGAAGGGTCCACTTT
len: 13
v_gene: TRBV6-2/TRBV6-3
abundance: few
d_gene: NA
j_gene: TRBJ1-6

CDR3aa: CSALGRGQNQPQHF
CDR3nt: TGCAGTGCATTAGGCAGGGGTCAAAATCAGCCCCAGCATTTT
len: 14
v_gene: TRBV20-1
abundance: few
d_gene: NA
j_gene: TRBJ1-5

CDR3aa: CASSLRQGTPNTEAFF
CDR3nt: TGTGCCAGCAGCTTAAGACAAGGGACACCGAACACTGAAGCTTTCTTT
len: 16
v_gene: TRBV11-2
abundance: NA
d_gene: NA
j_gene: TRBJ1-1

CDR3aa: CASRQGVGDTQYF
CDR3nt: TGTGCCAGCAGACAGGGGGTGGGAGATACGCAGTATTTT
len: 13
v_gene: TRBV12-3/TRBV12-4
abundance: NA
d_gene: TRBD1
j_gene: TRBJ2-3

CDR3aa: CASRFDGLAGHNEQFF
CDR3nt: TGTGCCAGCAGATTTGATGGACTAGCGGGACACAATGAGCAGTTCTTC
len: 16
v_gene: TRBV5-4
abundance: few
d_gene: TRBD2
j_gene: TRBJ2-1

CDR3aa: CASSQDLGRTNNEQFF
CDR3nt: TGCGCCAGCAGCCAAGATCTGGGCCGAACAAACAATGAGCAGTTCTTC
len: 16
v_gene: TRBV4-3
abundance: few
d_gene: NA
j_gene: TRBJ2-1

CDR3aa: CASRRGRGGQETQYF
CDR3nt: TGTGCCAGCAGGCGAGGGAGGGGTGGTCAAGAGACCCAGTACTTC
len: 15
v_gene: TRBV7-8
abundance: NA
d_gene: TRBD2
j_gene: TRBJ2-5

CDR3aa: CSVEDRASSHEQFF
CDR3nt: TGCAGCGTTGAAGACCGGGCCTCGTCACATGAGCAGTTCTTC
len: 14
v_gene: TRBV29-1
abundance: NA
d_gene: NA
j_gene: TRBJ2-1

CDR3aa: CASSQDGRLNEQFF
CDR3nt: TGTGCCAGCAGCCAAGACGGCAGACTCAATGAGCAGTTCTTC
len: 14
v_gene: TRBV3-1
abundance: NA
d_gene: NA
j_gene: TRBJ2-1

CDR3aa: CASSLEGLAGGPPEQYF
CDR3nt: TGTGCCAGCAGTTTAGAGGGACTAGCGGGAGGGCCCCCCGAGCAGTACTTC
len: 17
v_gene: TRBV12-3/TRBV12-4
abundance: NA
d_gene: TRBD2
j_gene: TRBJ2-7

CDR3aa: CASRQSGSGSYEQYF
CDR3nt: TGTGCCAGCAGACAGAGCGGGAGCGGATCCTACGAGCAGTACTTC
len: 15
v_gene: TRBV28
abundance: few
d_gene: TRBD2
j_gene: TRBJ2-7

CDR3aa: CASSASGADSGTQYF
CDR3nt: TGCGCCAGCAGCGCTAGCGGAGCCGATTCAGGTACGCAGTATTTT
len: 15
v_gene: TRBV4-1
abundance: few
d_gene: TRBD2
j_gene: TRBJ2-3

CDR3aa: CSAQPGTANTEAFF
CDR3nt: TGCAGTGCTCAGCCGGGGACAGCAAACACTGAAGCTTTCTTT
len: 14
v_gene: TRBV20-1
abundance: NA
d_gene: TRBD1
j_gene: TRBJ1-1

CDR3aa: CASSQDVGLGNNEQFF
CDR3nt: TGCGCCAGCAGCCAAGATGTCGGACTAGGGAACAATGAGCAGTTCTTC
len: 16
v_gene: TRBV4-1
abundance: NA
d_gene: TRBD2
j_gene: TRBJ2-1

CDR3aa: CSATLGGANEKLFF
CDR3nt: TGCAGTGCAACCCTGGGGGGGGCCAACGAAAAACTGTTTTTT
len: 14
v_gene: TRBV20-1
abundance: NA
d_gene: NA
j_gene: TRBJ1-4

CDR3aa: CSAREFTDTQYF
CDR3nt: TGCAGTGCTAGAGAGTTTACAGATACGCAGTATTTT
len: 12
v_gene: TRBV20-1
abundance: many
d_gene: NA
j_gene: TRBJ2-3

CDR3aa: CASSLGQGRGSPLHF
CDR3nt: TGCGCCAGCAGCTTGGGGCAGGGTAGGGGTTCACCCCTCCACTTT
len: 15
v_gene: TRBV5-1
abundance: few
d_gene: NA
j_gene: TRBJ1-6

CDR3aa: CASSLTTRSGANVLTF
CDR3nt: TGTGCCAGCTCACTCACGACTAGGTCCGGGGCCAACGTCCTGACTTTC
len: 16
v_gene: TRBV18
abundance: NA
d_gene: NA
j_gene: TRBJ2-6

CDR3aa: CASSPLRAPQFF
CDR3nt: TGTGCCAGCAGTCCCCTTAGAGCACCCCAGTTCTTC
len: 12
v_gene: TRBV28
abundance: NA
d_gene: NA
j_gene: TRBJ2-1

CDR3aa: CSARVWGGLEQYF
CDR3nt: TGCAGTGCTAGAGTATGGGGGGGCCTCGAGCAGTACTTC
len: 13
v_gene: TRBV20-1
abundance: few
d_gene: NA
j_gene: TRBJ2-7

CDR3aa: CASSATSGSNTGELFF
CDR3nt: TGTGCCAGCAGCGCCACTAGCGGGTCGAACACCGGGGAGCTGTTTTTT
len: 16
v_gene: TRBV9
abundance: NA
d_gene: TRBD2
j_gene: TRBJ2-2

CDR3aa: CASKGSDQETQYF
CDR3nt: TGCGCCAGCAAAGGGTCAGACCAAGAGACCCAGTACTTC
len: 13
v_gene: TRBV5-1
abundance: few
d_gene: NA
j_gene: TRBJ2-5

CDR3aa: CASRPGTGHNEQFF
CDR3nt: TGTGCCAGCAGGCCCGGCACAGGGCACAATGAGCAGTTCTTC
len: 14
v_gene: TRBV12-3/TRBV12-4
abundance: NA
d_gene: NA
j_gene: TRBJ2-1

CDR3aa: CASSPGTNCYEQYF
CDR3nt: TGTGCCAGCAGTCCCGGGACGAACTGCTACGAGCAGTACTTC
len: 14
v_gene: TRBV6-2/TRBV6-3
abundance: NA
d_gene: NA
j_gene: TRBJ2-7

CDR3aa: CSARGAPNEQFF
CDR3nt: TGCAGTGCTAGGGGGGCCCCCAATGAGCAGTTCTTC
len: 12
v_gene: TRBV20-1
abundance: NA
d_gene: NA
j_gene: TRBJ2-1

CDR3aa: CASSRRDTHEQYF
CDR3nt: TGTGCCAGTAGTCGGCGGGACACCCACGAGCAGTACTTC
len: 13
v_gene: TRBV19
abundance: NA
d_gene: NA
j_gene: TRBJ2-7

CDR3aa: CSARSRPGRRSYEQYF
CDR3nt: TGCAGTGCTAGATCTCGACCCGGCCGACGTTCCTACGAGCAGTACTTC
len: 16
v_gene: TRBV20-1
abundance: few
d_gene: NA
j_gene: TRBJ2-7

CDR3aa: CSVADGDYEQYF
CDR3nt: TGCAGCGTCGCGGACGGGGACTACGAGCAGTACTTC
len: 12
v_gene: TRBV29-1
abundance: NA
d_gene: NA
j_gene: TRBJ2-7

CDR3aa: CASTTGTVYGYTF
CDR3nt: TGTGCCAGCACCACCGGGACAGTCTATGGCTACACCTTC
len: 13
v_gene: TRBV12-3/TRBV12-4
abundance: NA
d_gene: TRBD1
j_gene: TRBJ1-2

CDR3aa: CASSRDRGLAGYTF
CDR3nt: TGTGCCAGCAGTCGGGACAGGGGTTTAGCTGGCTACACCTTC
len: 14
v_gene: TRBV12-3/TRBV12-4
abundance: few
d_gene: TRBD1
j_gene: TRBJ1-2

CDR3aa: CASSLPFNEQFF
CDR3nt: TGTGCCAGCAGCCTGCCCTTCAATGAGCAGTTCTTC
len: 12
v_gene: TRBV3-1
abundance: NA
d_gene: NA
j_gene: TRBJ2-1